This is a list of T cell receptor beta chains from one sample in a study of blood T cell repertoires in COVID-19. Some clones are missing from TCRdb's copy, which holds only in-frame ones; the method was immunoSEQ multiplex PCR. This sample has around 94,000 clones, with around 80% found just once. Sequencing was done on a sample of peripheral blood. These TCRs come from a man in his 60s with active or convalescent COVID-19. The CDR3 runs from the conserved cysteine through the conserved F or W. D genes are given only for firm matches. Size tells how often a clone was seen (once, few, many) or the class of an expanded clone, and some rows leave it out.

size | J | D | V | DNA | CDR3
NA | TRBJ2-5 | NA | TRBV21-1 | TGTGCCAGCGCGGGGACCCAGTACTTC | CASAGTQYF
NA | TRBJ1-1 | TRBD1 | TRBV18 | TGTGCCAGCTCACCGGACAGGGAAAATACTGAAGCTTTCTTT | CASSPDRENTEAFF
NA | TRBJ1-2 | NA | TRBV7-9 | TGTGCCAGCAGCCGGGACTTAGCTAACTATGGCTACACCTTC | CASSRDLANYGYTF
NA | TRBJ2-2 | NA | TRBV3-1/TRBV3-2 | TGTGCCAGCAGCCAAGAGGCTGGCACCGGGGAGCTGTTTTTT | CASSQEAGTGELFF
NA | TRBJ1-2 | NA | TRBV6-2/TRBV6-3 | TGTGCCAGCAGTCTGACGGGGTTGCACTATGGCTACACCTTC | CASSLTGLHYGYTF
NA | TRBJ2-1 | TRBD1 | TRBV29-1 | TGCAGCGTGGAAACCGGGACAGGGACGTACAATGAGCAGTTCTTC | CSVETGTGTYNEQFF
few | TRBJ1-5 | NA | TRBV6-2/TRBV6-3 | TGTGCCAGCAGCCAGGGGAATAGCAATCAGCCCCAGCATTTT | CASSQGNSNQPQHF
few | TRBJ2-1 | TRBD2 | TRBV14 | TGTGCCAGCAGCCAAAGATCGACTAGCGGTGAGCAGTTCTTC | CASSQRSTSGEQFF
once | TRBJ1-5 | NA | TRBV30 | TGTGCCTGGAGCAAGGGGGACTATAGCAATCAGCCCCAGCATTTT | CAWSKGDYSNQPQHF
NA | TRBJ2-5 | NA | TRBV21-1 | TGTGCCAGCCCCAGGGGCCCGCAAGAGACCCAGTACTTC | CASPRGPQETQYF
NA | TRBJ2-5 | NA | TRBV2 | TGTGCCAGCAGTGAACTAGTAGAGACCCAGTACTTC | CASSELVETQYF
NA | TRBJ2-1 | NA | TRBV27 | TGTGCCAGCAGTAGAACCGGGACACCGAAATTTTACAATGAGCAGTTCTTC | CASSRTGTPKFYNEQFF
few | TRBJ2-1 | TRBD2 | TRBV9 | TGTGCCAGCGGCAGACTAGCGGACTACAATGAGCAGTTCTTC | CASGRLADYNEQFF
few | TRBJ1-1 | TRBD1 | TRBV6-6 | TGTGCCAGCAGCCCCTACTCGGGACAGAAGAACACTGAAGCTTTCTTT | CASSPYSGQKNTEAFF
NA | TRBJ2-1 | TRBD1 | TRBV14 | TGTGCCAGCAGCCAAGATTGGGACAGCTCCTACAATGAGCAGTTCTTC | CASSQDWDSSYNEQFF
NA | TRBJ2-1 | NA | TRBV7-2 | TGTGCCAGCAGCTTACTGGCTAGTTCCTACAATGAGCAGTTCTTC | CASSLLASSYNEQFF
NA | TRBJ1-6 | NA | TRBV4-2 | TGTGCCAGCAGCCGCGATAGGGCCTCCCCAGGGTCACCCCTCCACTTT | CASSRDRASPGSPLHF
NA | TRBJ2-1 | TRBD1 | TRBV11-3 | TGTGCCAGCAGCTTAGCGTCTAGACAGGGGTTACGGAATGAGCAGTTCTTC | CASSLASRQGLRNEQFF
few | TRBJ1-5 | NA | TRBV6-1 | TGTGCCAGCAGTGAATTAGGGGGGGGCAATCAGCCCCAGCATTTT | CASSELGGGNQPQHF
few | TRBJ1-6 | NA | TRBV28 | TGTGCCAGCAGTCCCCCTCCTTCCTATCCTTCACCCCTCCACTTT | CASSPPPSYPSPLHF
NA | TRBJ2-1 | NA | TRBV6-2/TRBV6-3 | TGTGCCAGCAGTCACCACCCCACAATTTCTAGCGACTCCTACAATGAGCAGTTCTTC | CASSHHPTISSDSYNEQFF
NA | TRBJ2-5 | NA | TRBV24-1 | TGTGCCACCAGTGATCACTGGGGCAGTGGCCAGTACTTC | CATSDHWGSGQYF
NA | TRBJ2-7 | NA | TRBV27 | TGTGCCAGCAGTTACCCGGACAGTAGGGAGCAGTACTTC | CASSYPDSREQYF
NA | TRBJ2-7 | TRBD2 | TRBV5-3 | TGTGCCAGAAGCCCTGGGACTAGTAATAGGTACGAGCAGTACTTC | CARSPGTSNRYEQYF
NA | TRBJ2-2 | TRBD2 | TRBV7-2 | TGTGCCAGCAGCAAACTAGCGGGAGATTTGAGCGGGGAGCTGTTTTTT | CASSKLAGDLSGELFF
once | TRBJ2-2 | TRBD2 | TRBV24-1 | TGTGCCACCAGTGATTTGGTAGCGGGAGGGCCCTCGAACACCGGGGAGCTGTTTTTT | CATSDLVAGGPSNTGELFF
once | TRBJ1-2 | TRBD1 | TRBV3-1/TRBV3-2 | TGTGCCAGCAGCCAACTCACAGGGGGCGGCGGCTACACCTTC | CASSQLTGGGGYTF
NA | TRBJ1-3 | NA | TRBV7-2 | TGTGCCAGCAGCCCTCAGCAGGGAATCTCTGGAAACACCATATATTTT | CASSPQQGISGNTIYF
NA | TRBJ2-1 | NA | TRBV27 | TGTGCCAGCAGTCTCCTACGGGGGTCCTACAATGAGCAGTTCTTC | CASSLLRGSYNEQFF